These 23 T cell receptor beta chains were sequenced from one sample in a study of shared clonotypes between healthy human individuals. Sequencing was performed with immunoSEQ multiplex PCR; in TCRdb, only in-frame clones are kept and a portion is missing. The data contain around 500,000 clones, 70% to 80% of them seen just once; the ten biggest clones take up under 15%. Sequencing used PBMCs. The receptors originated from a woman aged 40 to 50 in good health. Some clones in this sample may be carry-over from other donors' samples.

In the case of this clone: At the DNA level, this CDR3 is encoded by other sequences in the same sample as well. This chain links TRBV27 with TRBJ1-1; possibly TRBD1 for D (5 bases). V was pared by 6 bases and J by 1 base, with 9 bases between. CDR3 length: 13 residues. Per the germline V gene, CDR1 is MNHEY and CDR2 is SMNVEV (reference sequence). This chain's CDR3 is CASRRGGNTEAFF. The CDR3 DNA is TGTGCCAGCAGGCGGGGGGGGAACACTGAAGCTTTCTTT.

The chain is built from TRBV7-2 and TRBJ2-2, with D unclear. Germline values: CDR1 SGHTA, CDR2 FQGNSA. The CDR3 runs 16 residues. The V gene lost 2 bases and the J gene lost 2 bases, with 12 bases spanning the gap. CDR3 DNA sequence: TGTGCCAGCAGCTTAATGTCCCGAATAAACACCGGGGAGCTGTTTTTT. Residues: CASSLMSRINTGELFF.

The chain is built from TRBV5-1 and TRBJ2-3, with 11 bases identical to TRBD2. Germline V gene sequence: CDR1 SGHRS, CDR2 YFSETQ. V dropped 1 base and J dropped 2; count of bases not matched to a gene: 6. This CDR3 comprises 17 residues. The CDR3 reads CASSLPGLAGITDTQYF. The CDR3, as DNA: TGCGCCAGCAGCTTGCCCGGACTAGCGGGCATCACAGATACGCAGTATTTT.

CDR3 sequence (DNA): TGTGCCACCAGCAGAGTGGCACTGGGCAATCAGCCCCAGCATTTT. Amino acids: CATSRVALGNQPQHF. J is TRBJ1-5 and V is TRBV15; D is ambiguous. With 1 base removed from V and 2 bases from J, the gap between germline ends came to 9 bases. The germline CDR1 and CDR2 sequences are LNHNV and YYDKDF (reference sequence). The CDR3 runs to 15 residues.

The CDR3 loop is CASSPAAGAGANVLTF. The CDR3 nucleotides read TGTGCCAGCAGTCCTGCTGCAGGGGCCGGGGCCAACGTCCTGACTTTC. The rearrangement joins TRBV25-1 to TRBJ2-6; D is perhaps TRBD1 (6 bases). Germline V gene sequence: CDR1 MGHDK, CDR2 SYGVNS. This CDR3 contains 16 residues. V was clipped by 5 bases and J by 4 bases, with 15 bases between them.

Details on this clone: One base away lies a much larger clone, so this may be a sequencing read error. The chain uses TRBV10-3 and TRBJ2-7, with 9 bases aligning to TRBD2. The J segment lost 4 bases and the V segment lost 3 bases, leaving 13 bases of the junction unmatched. The CDR3 length is 17 residues. The V gene's germline CDR1 is ENHRY and CDR2 SYGVKD. CDR3 region: CAISDLKEGGREYEQYF. As DNA, the CDR3 is TGTGCCATCAGTGACCTTAAGGAGGGCGGGAGGGAGTACGAGCAGTACTTC.

Worth noting for this clone: A far larger clone is just one base off, so this is likely a read error. The conserved final phenylalanine or tryptophan is absent from the CDR3, which likely points to a read error. Other DNA variants within this sample encode the same CDR3. The CDR3 coding sequence is TGTGCCTCGCCGGGACCGTCCATCTACGAGCAGTACCTC. The encoded protein is CASPGPSIYEQYL. J is TRBJ2-7 and V is TRBV30; tentatively, D is TRBD1 or TRBD2 (5 bases each). The germline gives CDR1 GTSNPN, CDR2 SVGIG (reference sequence). The V and J ends lost 7 bases and 3 bases respectively, with 16 bases between them. This CDR3 has 13 residues.

This clone was observed a handful of times. The CDR3 here is CASSLPGTSYEQYF. DNA for the CDR3: TGTGCCAGCAGCTTACCCGGGACTAGCTACGAGCAGTACTTC. The rearrangement links TRBV11-2 to TRBJ2-5; TRBD2 agrees at 8 bases. The assigned J gene may be wrong: the sequence end matches TRBJ2-7 better. There are 14 residues in the CDR3. Germline CDR1 reads SGHAT; CDR2 reads FQNNGV.

J is TRBJ2-3 and V is TRBV7-9; 7 positions match TRBD1. The CDR3 spans 16 residues. Per germline, CDR1 SEHNR and CDR2 FQNEAQ (reference sequence). After removal of 4 bases from V and 4 bases from J, the junction contained 11 bases not matched to a gene. CDR3 bases: TGTGCCAGCAGCTCTCCCCTACAGGGGTTGGCAGATACGCAGTATTTT. Translated: CASSSPLQGLADTQYF.

This clone turned up a few times. This chain links TRBV6-1 with TRBJ1-1; a possible D gene is TRBD1 (5 bases). V dropped 2 bases and J dropped 3 bases, with 10 bases sitting between them. CDR3 size: 14 residues. Germline V gene data show CDR1 as MNHNS and CDR2 as SASEGT. The CDR3 sequence: CASSEWGEDTEAFF. The CDR3 nucleotides read TGTGCCAGCAGTGAATGGGGGGAGGACACTGAAGCTTTCTTT.

This chain connects TRBV5-1 to TRBJ2-1; TRBD1 matches at 10 bases. Trimming removed 3 bases from V and 9 bases from J; junction bases left unmatched: 6. This CDR3 is 14 amino acids long. Germline V gene sequence: CDR1 SGHRS, CDR2 YFSETQ. CDR3 in amino acids: CASSWGTGDSEQFF. The CDR3 bases are TGCGCCAGCAGCTGGGGGACAGGGGATAGTGAGCAGTTCTTC.

In this sample, this clone turned up a few times. V gene TRBV5-1 combines with J gene TRBJ2-3; 10 bases agree with TRBD1. Germline V CDR1 and CDR2: SGHRS, YFSETQ. The CDR3 consists of 15 residues. With V trimmed by 2 bases and J by 2 bases, 2 bases remained unmatched. CDR3 nucleotides: TGCGCCAGCAGCTTCGGGACAGGGGTCACAGATACGCAGTATTTT. Its translation: CASSFGTGVTDTQYF.

The chain couples TRBV4-1 to TRBJ1-1, with no clear D. V lost 1 base to trimming and J lost 0 bases, with 9 bases between them. The germline CDR1 and CDR2 sequences are MGHRA and YSYEKL. This CDR3 region has 15 residues. The CDR3 sequence is CASSQVRQMNTEAFF. CDR3 sequence (DNA): TGCGCCAGCAGCCAAGTTCGGCAGATGAACACTGAAGCTTTCTTT.

Note on this clone: At the DNA level, this CDR3 is encoded by other sequences in the same sample as well. V gene TRBV5-1 combines with J gene TRBJ2-5; D is ambiguous. Germline lookup yields CDR1 SGHRS and CDR2 YFSETQ. The length of the CDR3 is 14 residues. V lost 0 bases, J lost 1 base, and 7 bases lay in between. The CDR3: CASSLGGIQETQYF. As DNA, the CDR3 is TGCGCCAGCAGCTTGGGGGGAATCCAAGAGACCCAGTACTTC.

This clone turned up a few times. A much larger clone sits a single nucleotide away, making a read error possible. This rearrangement joins TRBV30 to TRBJ2-6; D perhaps matches TRBD2 (5 bases). Germline V gene sequence: CDR1 GTSNPN, CDR2 SVGIG (reference sequence). V shed 8 bases and J shed 3 bases, with 14 bases lying between them. This CDR3 is 14 amino acids long. For the CDR3, the DNA is TGTGCCCGGTCTAGGGCGGGTGGGGCCAACGTCCTGACTTTC. It translates to CARSRAGGANVLTF.

The chain uses TRBV19 and TRBJ2-3; 7 nucleotides line up with TRBD2. J was trimmed by 0 bases and V by 4 bases; bases with no gene match: 19. Germline CDR1 is LNHDA and CDR2 is SQIVND (reference sequence). The CDR3 is made up of 20 amino acids. For the CDR3, the DNA is TGTGCCAGTAGTAGGGGCCGCACTCCGGGACTAAAATCTAGCACAGATACGCAGTATTTT. Translating it yields CASSRGRTPGLKSSTDTQYF. Based on the CDR3 plus reference TRBV19 and TRBJ2-3, the full variable domain is DGGITQSPKYLFRKEGQNVTLSCEQNLNHDAMYWYRQDPGQGLRLIYYSQIVNDFQKGDIAEGYSVSREKKESFPLTVTSAQKNPTAFYLCASSRGRTPGLKSSTDTQYFGPGTRLTVL.

This clone has only one observation. This chain joins TRBV10-1 and TRBJ2-1, with D uncertain. This CDR3 comprises 16 residues. Germline CDR1 reads WNHNN; CDR2 reads SYGVQD (reference sequence). Trimming removed 4 bases from V and 5 bases from J, with 18 bases in between. The CDR3 sequence: CASSATFLGGDNEQFF. The CDR3 coding sequence is TGCGCCAGCAGTGCCACCTTCCTCGGCGGAGACAATGAGCAGTTCTTC.

Of note for this clone: This could be a read error, since a much larger clone is one nucleotide away. The sample holds other DNA sequences that translate to the same CDR3. The chain combines TRBV11-3 with TRBJ1-1, with unresolved D. In germline, CDR1 is SGHNT, CDR2 YENEEA. Trimming took 3 bases from V and 1 from J, leaving 6 bases between them. The CDR3 has 13 residues. CDR3 protein: CASSFDRNTEAFF. The CDR3 DNA reads TGTGCCAGCAGCTTTGATAGGAACACTGAAGCTTTCTTT.

CDR3 protein: CASSLEQNTEAFF. The CDR3 DNA reads as TGTGCCAGCAGCTTAGAGCAGAACACTGAAGCTTTCTTT. V is TRBV11-1 and J is TRBJ1-1; D is undetermined. The ends were cut back, 1 base at V and 1 base at J, with 4 bases in the middle. CDR3 length: 13 residues. Germline V gene data show CDR1 as SGHAT and CDR2 as FQDESV (reference sequence). Using reference TRBV11-1 and TRBJ1-1 for the parts outside the CDR3, the full variable domain is EAEVAQSPRYKITEKSQAVAFWCDPISGHATLYWYRQILGQGPELLVQFQDESVVDDSQLPKDRFSAERLKGVDSTLKIQPAELGDSAMYLCASSLEQNTEAFFGQGTRLTVV.

The chain links TRBV5-1 to TRBJ2-5; 7 bases map to TRBD2. The CDR3 has 15 residues. CDR1 is SGHRS, CDR2 YFSETQ, per germline. V shed 0 bases, J shed 2 bases, and the junction held 4 bases outside the gene matches. Here the CDR3 reads CASSLAASGQETQYF. The DNA for the CDR3 is TGCGCCAGCAGCTTGGCGGCTAGCGGTCAAGAGACCCAGTACTTC. The full variable domain, its missing parts supplied by reference TRBV5-1 and TRBJ2-5, is KAGVTQTPRYLIKTRGQQVTLSCSPISGHRSVSWYQQTPGQGLQFLFEYFSETQRNKGNFPGRFSGRQFSNSRSEMNVSTLELGDSALYLCASSLAASGQETQYFGPGTRLLVL.

Here the CDR3 reads CASSAGTSGGTDTQYF. CDR3 bases: TGTGCCAGCAGTGCTGGGACTAGCGGTGGCACAGATACGCAGTATTTT. The chain carries TRBV2 and TRBJ2-3; TRBD2 agrees at 11 bases. The V gene's germline CDR1 is SNHLY and CDR2 FYNNEI. This CDR3 spans 16 amino acids. V gave up 4 bases and J gave up 1 base; unmatched junction bases: 4.

The V and J genes are TRBV9 and TRBJ2-1; D gene uncertain. The CDR3 is made up of 14 amino acids. CDR1 is SGDLS, CDR2 YYNGEE, per germline. V was clipped by 0 bases and J by 7 bases, with 11 bases between them. The CDR3 sequence is CASSVDIAPNEQFF. CDR3 nucleotides: TGTGCCAGCAGCGTAGATATAGCCCCAAATGAGCAGTTCTTC.

The chain carries TRBV28 and TRBJ2-7; no firm D call. The length of the CDR3 is 12 residues. Germline V gene lookup returns CDR1 MDHEN and CDR2 SYDVKM. V dropped 7 bases and J dropped 2 bases, with 9 bases sitting between them. Written as DNA, the CDR3 is TGTGCCAGCACCCTAAACACCTACGAGCAGTACTTC. Residues: CASTLNTYEQYF.